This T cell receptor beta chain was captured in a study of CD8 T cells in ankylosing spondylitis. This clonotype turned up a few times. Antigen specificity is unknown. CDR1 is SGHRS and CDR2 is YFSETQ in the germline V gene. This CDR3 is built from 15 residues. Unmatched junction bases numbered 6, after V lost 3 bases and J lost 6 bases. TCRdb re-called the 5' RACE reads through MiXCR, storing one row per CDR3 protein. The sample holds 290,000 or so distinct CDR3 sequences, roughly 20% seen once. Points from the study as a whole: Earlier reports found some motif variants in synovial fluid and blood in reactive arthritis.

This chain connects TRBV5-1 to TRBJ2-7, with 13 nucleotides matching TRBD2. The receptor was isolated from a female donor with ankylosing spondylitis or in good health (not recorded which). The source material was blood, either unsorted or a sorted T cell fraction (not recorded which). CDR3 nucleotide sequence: TGCGCCAGCAGCTATAGGACTAGCGGGAGCGGCGAGCAGTACTTC. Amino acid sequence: CASSYRTSGSGEQYF. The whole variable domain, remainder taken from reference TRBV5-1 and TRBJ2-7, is KAGVTQTPRYLIKTRGQQVTLSCSPISGHRSVSWYQQTPGQGLQFLFEYFSETQRNKGNFPGRFSGRQFSNSRSEMNVSTLELGDSALYLCASSYRTSGSGEQYFGPGTRLTVT.